Each of the 8 T cell receptor beta chains below was sequenced from the same sample in a study of CD8 T cells in ankylosing spondylitis. TCRdb re-called the 5' RACE reads through MiXCR, storing one row per CDR3 protein. The sample lists 80,000 to 100,000 distinct CDR3 sequences; 8.8% were seen once. Sequenced sample: blood, either unsorted or a sorted T cell fraction (not recorded which). The receptors were gathered from a male donor with ankylosing spondylitis or in good health (not recorded which).

This clonotype has ten or more counts. CDR3 amino acids: CASSLGQGRSGANVLTF. The CDR3 nucleotides read TGTGCCAGCAGTCTCGGGCAGGGAAGATCTGGGGCCAACGTCCTGACTTTC. The V call is TRBV7-9, the J call TRBJ2-6; tentative D call: TRBD1 (5 bases). Per the germline V gene, CDR1 is SEHNR and CDR2 is FQNEAQ (reference sequence). This CDR3 has 17 amino acids. Trimming shortened V by 6 bases and J by 1 base, and 16 bases separated the two germline ends.

This clonotype was seen many times. This chain links TRBV7-8 with TRBJ1-5; 7 bases align to TRBD1. The CDR3 totals 17 residues. V shed 1 base, J shed 8 bases, and the junction held 14 bases outside the gene matches. The germline CDR1 and CDR2 sequences are SGHVS and FQNEAQ. The CDR3 DNA reads as TGTGCCAGCAGCTTAGGGAGTGCAGGGGGGGGGCTTAAGCCCCAGCATTTT. Its protein is CASSLGSAGGGLKPQHF.

In this sample, this clonotype turned up many times. The CDR3 bases are TGCGCCAGCAGCCCTCACCTGGGACAGGAGAACACTGAAGCTTTCTTT. It is translated as CASSPHLGQENTEAFF. V usage is TRBV4-1 and J usage is TRBJ1-1, with 8 bases fitting TRBD1. This CDR3 is built from 16 residues. Germline lookup yields CDR1 MGHRA and CDR2 YSYEKL. V shed 4 bases, J shed 1 base, and the junction held 8 bases outside the gene matches.

This clonotype was picked up many times. The chain links TRBV9 to TRBJ2-3; TRBD2 matches 8 bases. J gave up 3 bases and V 3 bases, and 9 bases lay outside the gene matches. There are 16 residues in the CDR3. The germline V gene encodes CDR1 SGDLS and CDR2 YYNGEE. The CDR3 DNA follows: TGTGCCAGCAGCGCCCTCGTCGCGGGGGGAACAGATACGCAGTATTTT. Translation gives CASSALVAGGTDTQYF. Variable domain in full (rest from reference TRBV9 and TRBJ2-3): DSGVTQTPKHLITATGQRVTLRCSPRSGDLSVYWYQQSLDQGLQFLIQYYNGEERAKGNILERFSAQQFPDLHSELNLSSLELGDSALYFCASSALVAGGTDTQYFGPGTRLTVL.

Only a few counts were recorded for this clonotype. This chain uses TRBV7-2 with TRBJ1-6; 9 bases agree with TRBD1. The germline CDR1 and CDR2 sequences are SGHTA and FQGNSA. J gave up 7 bases and V 1 base, and 2 bases lay outside the gene matches. This CDR3 has 15 residues. The CDR3 DNA is TGTGCCAGCAGCTTAGAAGGGACAGGGAATTCACCCCTCCACTTT. Translated: CASSLEGTGNSPLHF.

This clonotype was detected many times. The chain is built from TRBV20-1 and TRBJ2-4; D may be TRBD1 (7 bases). CDR3 length: 12 residues. The V gene's germline CDR1 is DFQATT and CDR2 SNEGSKA (reference sequence). Trimming cost V 2 bases and J 9 bases, with 11 bases left between them. The CDR3 here is CSARQGGGIQYF. CDR3 bases: TGCAGTGCTAGACAGGGGGGCGGCATTCAGTACTTC.

In its sample, this clonotype was seen once. The chain combines TRBV2 with TRBJ2-6, with D unclear. V lost 8 bases and J 2 bases, leaving 10 bases between the germline ends. Germline CDR1 reads SNHLY; CDR2 reads FYNNEI. This CDR3 is 14 amino acids long. CDR3 residues: CASRPRTGANVLTF. The CDR3 DNA sequence: TGTGCCAGCCGTCCCCGGACTGGGGCCAACGTCCTGACTTTC.

This clonotype was detected ten times or more. This sequence joins TRBV4-2 and TRBJ2-1, with 7 bases lining up with TRBD1. Germline-derived CDR1 and CDR2 are LGHNA and YNFKEQ. Trimming at V came to 4 bases and at J to 3 bases, leaving 12 bases not matched to a gene. The length of the CDR3 is 17 residues. CDR3 nucleotides: TGTGCCAGCAGCCCGGCGCCTGGACAGGAGGACTACAATGAGCAGTTCTTC. Translated, it gives CASSPAPGQEDYNEQFF.